The sequence of this TCR beta chain was determined in a study of blood T cell repertoires in COVID-19. The wider study: Samples of COVID-19 (acute and convalescent) were obtained from the United States, Italy and Spain.

Under the authors' procedure: Amplification of reference gene primers provided the estimated nucleated cell counts. Libraries were prepared by immunoSEQ multiplex PCR; TCRdb keeps only in-frame clonotypes and omits some of them. From that table come the V and J calls and clone size; the DNA was used to work out D and trimming. The sample records roughly 140,000 clones, roughly 80% being singletons. The CDR3 is made up of 15 amino acids. CDR1 is SGHDT, CDR2 YYEEEE, per germline. Trimming pared 4 bases from V and 0 bases from J, leaving 14 bases between. The rearrangement joins TRBV5-6 to TRBJ2-7; D uncertain. Sequenced sample: peripheral blood. The sequence came from a man aged 65 to 79 who had recovered from COVID-19. The CDR3 nucleotides read TGTGCCAGCAGCAGTCGGCGAGCTAGCTCCTACGAGCAGTACTTC. Protein: CASSSRRASSYEQYF.